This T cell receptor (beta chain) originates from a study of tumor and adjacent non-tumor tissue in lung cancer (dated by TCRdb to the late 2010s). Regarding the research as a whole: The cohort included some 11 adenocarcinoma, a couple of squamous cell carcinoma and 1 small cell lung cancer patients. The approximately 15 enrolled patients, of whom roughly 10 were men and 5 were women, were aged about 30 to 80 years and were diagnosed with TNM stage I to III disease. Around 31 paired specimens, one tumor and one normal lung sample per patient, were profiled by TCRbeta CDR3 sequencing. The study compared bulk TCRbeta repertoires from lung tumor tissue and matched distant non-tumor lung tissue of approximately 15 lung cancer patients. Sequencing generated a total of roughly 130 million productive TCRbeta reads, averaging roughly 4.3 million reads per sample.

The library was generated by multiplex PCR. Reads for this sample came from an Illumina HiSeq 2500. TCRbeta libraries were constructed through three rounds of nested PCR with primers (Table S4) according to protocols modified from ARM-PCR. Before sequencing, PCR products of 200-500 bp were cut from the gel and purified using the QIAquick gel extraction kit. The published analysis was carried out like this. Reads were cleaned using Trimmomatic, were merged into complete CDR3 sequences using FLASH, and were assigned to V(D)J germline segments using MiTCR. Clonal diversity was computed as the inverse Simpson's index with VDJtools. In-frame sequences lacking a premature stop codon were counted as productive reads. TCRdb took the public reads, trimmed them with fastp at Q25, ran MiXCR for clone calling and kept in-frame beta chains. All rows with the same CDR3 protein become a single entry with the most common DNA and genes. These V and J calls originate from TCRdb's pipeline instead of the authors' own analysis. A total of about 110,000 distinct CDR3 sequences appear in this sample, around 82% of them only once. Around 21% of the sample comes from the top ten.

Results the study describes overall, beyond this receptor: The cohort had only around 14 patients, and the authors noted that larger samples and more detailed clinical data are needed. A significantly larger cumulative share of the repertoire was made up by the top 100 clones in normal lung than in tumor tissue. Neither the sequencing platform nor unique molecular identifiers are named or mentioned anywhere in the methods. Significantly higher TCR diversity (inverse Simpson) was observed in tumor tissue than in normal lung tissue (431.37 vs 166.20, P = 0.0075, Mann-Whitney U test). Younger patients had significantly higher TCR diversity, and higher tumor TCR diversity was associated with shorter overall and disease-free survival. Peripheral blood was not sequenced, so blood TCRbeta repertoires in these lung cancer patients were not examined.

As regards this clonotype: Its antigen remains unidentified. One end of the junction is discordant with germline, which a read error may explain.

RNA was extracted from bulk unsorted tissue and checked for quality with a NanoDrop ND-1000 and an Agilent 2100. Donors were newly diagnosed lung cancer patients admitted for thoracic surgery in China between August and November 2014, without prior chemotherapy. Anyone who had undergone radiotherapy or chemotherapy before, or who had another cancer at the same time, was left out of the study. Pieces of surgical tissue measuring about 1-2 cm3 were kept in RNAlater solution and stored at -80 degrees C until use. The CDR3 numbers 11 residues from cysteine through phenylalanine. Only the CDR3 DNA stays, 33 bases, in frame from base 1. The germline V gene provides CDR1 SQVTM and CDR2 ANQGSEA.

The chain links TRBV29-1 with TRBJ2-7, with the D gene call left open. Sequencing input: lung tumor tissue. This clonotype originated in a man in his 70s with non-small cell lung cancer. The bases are TGCAGCATTGAGTCGCCGCGCGAGCTATACTTC. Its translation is CSIESPRELYF.